These 20 T cell receptor beta chains originate from one sample sequenced in a study of blood T cell repertoires in COVID-19. The assay was immunoSEQ multiplex PCR, and TCRdb's table has in-frame clones only and misses some. The sample consists of around 200,000 clones, roughly 86% of them appearing once. Sequences were obtained from peripheral blood. The receptor set was obtained from a middle-aged man with active or convalescent COVID-19.

V is TRBV5-4 and J is TRBJ1-2; D call uncertain. V lost 3 bases and J lost 4, with 7 bases in between. The CDR3 sequence is 12 residues long. Germline-derived CDR1 and CDR2 are SGHNT and YYREEE (reference sequence). The CDR3 nucleotides read TGTGCCAGCAGCTCCTATGGCTATGGCTACACCTTC. This sequence encodes CASSSYGYGYTF.

This clone was detected only a few times. This sequence joins TRBV6-1 and TRBJ1-2; D unresolved. Germline loops: CDR1 MNHNS, CDR2 SASEGT. Trimming removed 3 bases from V and 0 bases from J, with 8 bases in between. The CDR3 covers 14 residues. CDR3 nucleotides: TGTGCCAGCAGTGAGGGCCCCGCTAACTATGGCTACACCTTC. As protein: CASSEGPANYGYTF.

This chain connects TRBV4-1 to TRBJ1-5; D is unresolved. The length of the CDR3 is 15 residues. V was clipped by 0 bases and J by 3 bases, with 9 bases between them. Germline lookup yields CDR1 MGHRA and CDR2 YSYEKL. This CDR3 reads CASSQDGRINQPQHF. The CDR3 DNA is TGCGCCAGCAGCCAAGACGGCAGGATCAATCAGCCCCAGCATTTT.

The CDR3 nucleotides read TGTGCCAGCAGCTTGGCTAGCGGGGATGATACGCAGTATTTT. Translating gives CASSLASGDDTQYF. The gene calls are TRBV11-3 and TRBJ2-3; 9 bases match TRBD2. After removal of 3 bases from V and 6 bases from J, the junction contained 4 bases not matched to a gene. This CDR3 region has 14 residues. The V gene's germline CDR1 is SGHNT and CDR2 YENEEA.

The CDR3 loop reads CASSSQTGDLEKLFF. The CDR3 nucleotides are TGTGCCAGCAGTTCCCAGACAGGGGACTTGGAAAAACTGTTTTTT. The chain combines TRBV27 with TRBJ1-4, with TRBD1 identical over 8 bases. This CDR3 region has 15 residues. J was trimmed by 8 bases and V by 4 bases; bases with no gene match: 9. CDR1 is MNHEY, CDR2 SMNVEV, per germline (reference sequence).

V usage is TRBV19 and J usage is TRBJ2-7, with a weak D call TRBD1 (6 bases). V was pared by 5 bases and J by 3 bases, with 14 bases between. The CDR3 consists of 14 residues. Germline CDR1 is LNHDA and CDR2 is SQIVND (reference sequence). The CDR3 nucleotides are TGTGCCAGTAGTCGAACCGGGACAAACTACGAGCAGTACTTC. Its protein product is CASSRTGTNYEQYF.

This chain's CDR3 is CASSLGGALHF. CDR3 sequence (DNA): TGTGCCAGCAGCTTAGGGGGGGCCCTCCACTTT. The chain recombines TRBV7-8 with TRBJ1-6; possible D gene TRBD1, 5 bases. The CDR3 consists of 11 residues. Germline V gene data show CDR1 as SGHVS and CDR2 as FQNEAQ. Trimming stripped 1 base from V and 14 bases from J, with 6 bases between.

This clone was picked up a small number of times. This sequence joins TRBV29-1 and TRBJ1-1, with D possibly TRBD1 on 5 matching bases. V dropped 4 bases and J dropped 1 base, with 13 bases sitting between them. The CDR3 length is 14 residues. The V gene's germline CDR1 is SQVTM and CDR2 ANQGSEA. CDR3 nucleotide sequence: TGCAGCGTTGTAGGAAGGGGTGGGAACACTGAAGCTTTCTTT. Residues: CSVVGRGGNTEAFF.

The rearrangement links TRBV3-1 (or the pseudogene TRBV3-2) to TRBJ1-2; 7 bases map to TRBD1. CDR1 and CDR2 from the germline V gene are LGHDT and YNNKEL (reference sequence). V was clipped by 2 bases and J by 2 bases; unmatched bases: 5. The CDR3 is 15 residues long. The CDR3 DNA is TGTGCCAGCAGCCAACCGGGCAGGGGGAACTATGGCTACACCTTC. Translated, it gives CASSQPGRGNYGYTF.

This clone has only a few counts. Distinct nucleotide sequences in the sample also encode this CDR3. In nucleotides, the CDR3 is TGTGCCAGCAGTTTTGGGGCAAACTATGGCTACACCTTC. Translation gives CASSFGANYGYTF. J is TRBJ1-2 and V is TRBV28; D is perhaps TRBD1 (5 bases). The CDR3 is 13 amino acids. Between the trimmed V and J ends, which lost 3 bases and 2 bases, there was a span of 7 bases. CDR1 and CDR2 (germline): MDHEN, SYDVKM.

This clone is deemed medium-sized. The V and J genes are TRBV6-5 and TRBJ1-2; TRBD1 is a possible D gene (6 bases). CDR1 MNHEY and CDR2 SVGAGI come from the germline V gene. This CDR3 has 15 residues. The ends were cut back, 6 bases at V and 0 bases at J, with 14 bases in the middle. CDR3 protein: CASRPPQGANYGYTF. DNA for the CDR3: TGTGCCAGCAGGCCACCACAGGGTGCTAACTATGGCTACACCTTC.

V usage is TRBV5-1 and J usage is TRBJ1-5, with D tentatively TRBD1 (6 bases). Trimming took off 7 bases at V and 4 bases at J, with 18 bases between the two ends. In germline, CDR1 is SGHRS, CDR2 YFSETQ. The CDR3 length is 15 residues. The CDR3 sequence is CASSTEDSYNQPQHF. In DNA, the CDR3 is TGCGCCAGCTCAACCGAGGACAGCTATAATCAGCCCCAGCATTTT.

V gene TRBV4-2 combines with J gene TRBJ2-7; a possible D gene is TRBD2 (5 bases). CDR1 is LGHNA and CDR2 is YNFKEQ in the germline V gene. The CDR3 contains 18 residues. V was cut by 1 base and J by 3 bases, with 22 bases left in between. DNA of the CDR3: TGTGCCAGCAGCCAAGTTTATAGTCTCGGAGGCAGGCGCTACGAGCAGTACTTC. Its protein product is CASSQVYSLGGRRYEQYF.

V is TRBV4-1 and J is TRBJ1-2, with 11 bases aligning to TRBD1. CDR1 is MGHRA and CDR2 is YSYEKL in the germline V gene. Trimming removed 0 bases from V and 2 bases from J; junction bases left unmatched: 5. CDR3 length: 17 residues. The DNA of the CDR3 is TGCGCCAGCAGCCAAGACGGGACAGGGGGAAAGAACTATGGCTACACCTTC. Protein: CASSQDGTGGKNYGYTF.

CDR3 loop: CASSPLDRGRDTEAFF. The CDR3 DNA follows: TGTGCCAGCAGCCCGTTAGACAGGGGGCGCGACACTGAAGCTTTCTTT. V and J are TRBV7-2 and TRBJ1-1, with 10 bases fitting TRBD1. Germline trimming cut 5 bases from V and 3 bases from J; bases unmatched to any gene: 9. The CDR3 consists of 16 residues. Germline V gives CDR1 SGHTA, CDR2 FQGNSA.

The chain carries TRBV29-1 and TRBJ2-7; tentatively, D is TRBD1 (5 bases). Germline lookup yields CDR1 SQVTM and CDR2 ANQGSEA. The CDR3 totals 10 residues. Deletions cut 4 bases from V and 7 bases from J, with 8 bases between. The CDR3 reads CSVGGEEQYF. The CDR3 nucleotides are TGCAGCGTTGGGGGCGAGGAGCAGTACTTC.

The chain recombines TRBV19 with TRBJ1-1, with a weak D call TRBD1 (6 bases). The ends were cut back, 10 bases at V and 1 base at J, with 22 bases in the middle. Germline-derived CDR1 and CDR2 are LNHDA and SQIVND (reference sequence). The CDR3 contains 16 residues. This CDR3 is CATEQTGRYPNTEAFF. In DNA, the CDR3 is TGTGCCACCGAGCAAACAGGGAGATATCCGAACACTGAAGCTTTCTTT.

This clone showed up just a few times. The chain joins TRBV10-3 to TRBJ1-1, with 10 positions matching TRBD1. The CDR3 totals 15 residues. Germline V lookup: CDR1 ENHRY, CDR2 SYGVKD. V trimming: 7 bases; J trimming: 0 bases; junction bases outside the gene matches: 5. CDR3 bases: TGTGCCATCACCCAGACAGGGGGCTTGAACACTGAAGCTTTCTTT. Translating it yields CAITQTGGLNTEAFF.

This clone occurred once. The CDR3 region is CASSSRRRGARNEKLFF. CDR3 bases: TGTGCCAGTAGTTCCAGACGGAGGGGCGCGCGTAATGAAAAACTGTTTTTT. The rearrangement uses TRBV19 and TRBJ1-4; the D gene is possibly TRBD1 (5 bases). Looked up from germline, CDR1 is LNHDA and CDR2 is SQIVND (reference sequence). V was shortened by 5 bases and J by 4 bases, with 20 bases between the two germline ends. The CDR3 covers 17 residues. The complete variable domain, with remaining parts taken from reference TRBV19 and TRBJ1-4, reads DGGITQSPKYLFRKEGQNVTLSCEQNLNHDAMYWYRQDPGQGLRLIYYSQIVNDFQKGDIAEGYSVSREKKESFPLTVTSAQKNPTAFYLCASSSRRRGARNEKLFFGSGTQLSVL.

The rearrangement links TRBV3-1 (or the pseudogene TRBV3-2) to TRBJ2-1; TRBD2 aligns across 8 bases. V was pared by 3 bases and J by 4 bases, with 14 bases of the junction left unmatched. Germline loops: CDR1 LGHDT, CDR2 YNNKEL (reference sequence). The CDR3 totals 18 residues. CDR3 sequence reads: CASSQTPLAGGLYNEQFF. CDR3 coding DNA: TGTGCCAGCAGCCAGACCCCTCTGGCGGGGGGTCTGTACAATGAGCAGTTCTTC.